This T cell receptor beta chain emerged from a study of T cells in Graves' hyperthyroidism and ophthalmopathy. At the level of the study: Specimen type is peripheral blood, collected at initial diagnosis prior to any treatment.

RNA transcripts served as the template for amplifying TCR beta CDR3 regions. Primed by the HTBI set, a first-round RT-PCR was run on the TCR CDR3. TCRdb used MiXCR to reprocess the multiplex PCR reads, holding one entry per CDR3 protein. This table holds 550,000 to 600,000 distinct CDR3 sequences, around 15% found once. CDR1 is SEHNR and CDR2 is FQNEAQ in the germline V gene (reference sequence). The length of the CDR3 is 18 residues. V trimming: 5 bases; J trimming: 0 bases; junction bases outside the gene matches: 7. Over 18 months, lack of ophthalmopathy progression marked Graves' hyperthyroidism as stable. Diagnostic assessment was based on clinical symptoms, serum thyroxine and TRAb, thyroid ultrasound and orbital computed tomography. This clonotype showed up many times.

This rearrangement joins TRBV7-9 to TRBJ2-7, with TRBD2 identical over 16 bases. Sequenced sample: blood. This sequence was found in a young woman with Graves' hyperthyroidism. DNA of the CDR3: TGTGCCAGCAGCACGGGACTAGCGGGAGGGCCACTCTCCTACGAGCAGTACTTC. Encoded protein: CASSTGLAGGPLSYEQYF.